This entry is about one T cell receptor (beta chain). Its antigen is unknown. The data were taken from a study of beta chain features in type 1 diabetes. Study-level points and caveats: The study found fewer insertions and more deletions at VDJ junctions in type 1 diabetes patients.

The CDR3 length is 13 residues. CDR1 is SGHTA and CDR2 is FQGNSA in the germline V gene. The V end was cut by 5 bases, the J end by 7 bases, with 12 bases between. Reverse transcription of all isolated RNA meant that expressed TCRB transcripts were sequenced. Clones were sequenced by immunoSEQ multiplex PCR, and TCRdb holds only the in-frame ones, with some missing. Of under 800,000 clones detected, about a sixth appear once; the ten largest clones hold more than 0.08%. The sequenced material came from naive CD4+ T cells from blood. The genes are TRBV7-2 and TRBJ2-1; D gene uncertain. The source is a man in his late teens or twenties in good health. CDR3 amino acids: CASSGQIKNEQFF. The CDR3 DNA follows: TGTGCCAGCAGCGGTCAAATTAAGAATGAGCAGTTCTTC.